This T cell receptor (beta chain) was obtained from a study of OX40 agonist ivuxolimab in advanced cancers. Study in general: Enrolled patients in dose escalation had cancers that were hepatocellular carcinoma, melanoma, renal cell or head and neck cancer.

Method: immunoSEQ multiplex PCR; TCRdb's copy keeps in-frame clones and lacks some. The data contain about 93,000 clones, roughly nine tenths of them singletons. V shed 5 bases, J shed 4 bases, and the junction held 2 bases outside the gene matches. Looked up from germline, CDR1 is SGHNT and CDR2 is YENEEA. The CDR3 runs to 13 residues. The source is an adult with an advanced solid tumor such as melanoma, head and neck, liver or kidney cancer. Here the sequenced sample was CD4+ or CD8+ T cells sorted from blood, taken in a trial of the OX40 agonist ivuxolimab. This chain joins TRBV11-3 and TRBJ2-7, with 10 bases aligning to TRBD2. The CDR3 here is CASSLAGAYEQYF. For the CDR3, the DNA is TGTGCCAGCAGCCTAGCGGGAGCTTACGAGCAGTACTTC.